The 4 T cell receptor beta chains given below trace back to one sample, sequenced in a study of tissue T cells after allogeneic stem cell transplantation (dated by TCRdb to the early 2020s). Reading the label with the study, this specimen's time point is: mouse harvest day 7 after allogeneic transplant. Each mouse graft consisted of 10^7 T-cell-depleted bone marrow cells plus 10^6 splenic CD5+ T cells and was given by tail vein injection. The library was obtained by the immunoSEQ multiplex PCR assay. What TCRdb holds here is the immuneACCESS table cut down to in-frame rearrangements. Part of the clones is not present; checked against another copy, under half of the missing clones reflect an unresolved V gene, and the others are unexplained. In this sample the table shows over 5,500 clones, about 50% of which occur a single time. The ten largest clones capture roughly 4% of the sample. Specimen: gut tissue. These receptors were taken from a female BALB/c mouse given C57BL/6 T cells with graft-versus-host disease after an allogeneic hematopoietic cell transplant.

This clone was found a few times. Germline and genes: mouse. The CDR3 bases that were read are TGTGCCAGCACCCCGGGACAGGGGAACGAAAGATTATTT. Protein: CASTPGQGNERLF. The full CDR3 is CASTPGQGNERLFF. The chain couples TRBV26 to TRBJ1-4, with 10 bases lining up with TRBD1. The CDR3 end is not reached by the read, which stops 1 residue before it; the germline J gene fills it in. The CDR3 loop spans 14 amino acids. V lost 7 bases, J lost 5 bases, and 4 bases stayed unmatched. From germline, CDR1 is KGHPV and CDR2 FQNQEV (reference sequence).

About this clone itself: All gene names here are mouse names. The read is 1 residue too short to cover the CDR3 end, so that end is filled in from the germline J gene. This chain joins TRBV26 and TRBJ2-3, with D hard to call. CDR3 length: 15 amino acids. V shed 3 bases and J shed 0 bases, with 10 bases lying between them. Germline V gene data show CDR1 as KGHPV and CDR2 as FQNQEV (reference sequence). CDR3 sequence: CASSLGISSAETLYF. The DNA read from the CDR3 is TGTGCCAGCAGTCTTGGCATTTCTAGTGCAGAAACGCTGTAT.

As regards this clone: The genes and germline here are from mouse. The DNA read from the CDR3 is TGTGCCAGCAGTTTTGACTGGGGGGTGGGGGAACAGTAC. It specifies CASSFDWGVGEQY. The complete CDR3 reads CASSFDWGVGEQYF. The rearrangement joins TRBV14 to TRBJ2-7; 10 positions agree with TRBD2. The CDR3 is cut off 1 residue early in the read; its end comes from the germline J gene. Unmatched junction bases numbered 6, after V lost 2 bases and J lost 7 bases. The CDR3 totals 14 residues. Per germline, CDR1 SGHDT and CDR2 FRDEAV.

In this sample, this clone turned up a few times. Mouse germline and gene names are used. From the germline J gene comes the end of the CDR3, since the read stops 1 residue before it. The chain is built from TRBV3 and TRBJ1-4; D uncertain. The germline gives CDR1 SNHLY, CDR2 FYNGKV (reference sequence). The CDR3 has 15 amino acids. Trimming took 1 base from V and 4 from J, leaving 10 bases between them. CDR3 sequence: CASSLDGRRNERLFF. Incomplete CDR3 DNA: TGTGCCAGCAGCTTAGACGGACGGCGCAACGAAAGATTATTT.